This T cell receptor beta chain was obtained from a study of cytomegalovirus exposure and HLA in healthy donors. General study results and limits: TCR beta chain V- and J-gene trimming was linked, in a later analysis, to a missense variant in DCLRE1C. The study put under 200 TCR beta chains on its list as cytomegalovirus-associated.

About this clone itself: Antigen specificity is unknown.

The CDR3 extends over 13 amino acids. V was cut by 2 bases and J by 6 bases, with 10 bases left in between. The V gene's germline CDR1 is MNHEY and CDR2 SMNVEV (reference sequence). The PCR made use of 60 Vbeta and 13 Jbeta primers. Clones were sequenced by immunoSEQ multiplex PCR, and TCRdb holds only the in-frame ones, with some missing. The sample gives roughly 100,000 clones, 76% of which show up once; about a tenth is in the top ten. The sequence was obtained from a woman aged 18-35 years in good health and CMV-seropositive. Sequenced sample: PBMCs. This sequence joins TRBV27 and TRBJ1-2, with D perhaps TRBD1 (6 bases). The CDR3 DNA reads TGTGCCAGCAGTTTACCACAGGGTGATGGCTACACCTTC. This codes for CASSLPQGDGYTF.